The 12 T cell receptor beta chains listed next were all sequenced from one sample in a study of Graves' ophthalmopathy and Graves' hyperthyroidism. RNA transcripts provided the template for amplifying TCR beta CDR3 regions. Second-round multiplex PCR followed a first-round RT-PCR using HTBI primers. Each CDR3 protein gets one entry after TCRdb re-called the multiplex PCR reads with MiXCR. The sample consists of roughly 220,000 distinct CDR3 sequences, less than 55% of them appearing once. The sequencing input was peripheral blood. These receptors originate from an adult man with Graves' ophthalmopathy.

The chain is built from TRBV9 and TRBJ2-5, with 7 bases identical to TRBD2. The J call may be faulty, since TRBJ2-7 better matches the DNA end. The V gene's germline CDR1 is SGDLS and CDR2 YYNGEE. The CDR3 has 15 amino acids. CDR3 sequence reads: CASSVGSSGSYEQYF. CDR3 nucleotide sequence: TGTGCCAGCAGCGTAGGGTCTAGCGGATCCTACGAGCAGTACTTC.

This clonotype was seen more than once but under ten times. This chain links TRBV19 with TRBJ1-2; D unresolved. Trimming cost V 3 bases and J 4 bases, with 9 bases left between them. Germline values: CDR1 LNHDA, CDR2 SQIVND (reference sequence). The CDR3 extends over 13 amino acids. The DNA of the CDR3 is TGTGCCAGTAGTATCAGCCAGACCTATGGCTACACCTTC. It codes for CASSISQTYGYTF.

The chain links TRBV3-1 to TRBJ1-2, with a possible D match to TRBD1 (6 bases). The CDR3 spans 14 residues. V was trimmed by 6 bases and J by 6 bases, leaving 17 bases between them. Germline V gene data show CDR1 as LGHDT and CDR2 as YNNKEL (reference sequence). The CDR3 protein is CASSQPPGADGYTF. The DNA for the CDR3 is TGTGCCAGCAGTCAACCACCAGGGGCAGATGGCTACACCTTC.

This rearrangement joins TRBV29-1 to TRBJ1-3, with D tentatively TRBD1 (5 bases). Germline-derived CDR1 and CDR2 are SQVTM and ANQGSEA. The germline V and J ends were trimmed by 2 bases and 0 bases, with 11 bases remaining between them. The CDR3 loop spans 15 amino acids. This CDR3 is CSVENRYNSGNTIYF. For the CDR3, the DNA is TGCAGCGTTGAAAACAGGTACAACTCTGGAAACACCATATATTTT.

This clonotype was found a few times. The genes are TRBV20-1 and TRBJ1-6; 7 nucleotides match TRBD1. Germline trimming cut 2 bases from V and 8 bases from J; bases unmatched to any gene: 9. The CDR3 has 15 residues. CDR1 and CDR2 from the germline V gene are DFQATT and SNEGSKA (reference sequence). The chain's CDR3 is CSARKPGTVDSPLHF. The CDR3 DNA sequence: TGCAGTGCTAGAAAACCCGGGACAGTCGATTCACCCCTCCACTTT.

This chain uses TRBV10-1 with TRBJ2-5, with D maybe TRBD2 (6 bases). V was pared by 3 bases and J by 5 bases, with 13 bases between. The germline CDR1 and CDR2 sequences are WNHNN and SYGVQD (reference sequence). The CDR3 contains 14 residues. Written as DNA, the CDR3 is TGCGCCAGCAGTGACCCCTGGGCGGGGGAGACCCAGTACTTC. Translation gives CASSDPWAGETQYF.

In this sample, this clonotype turned up a few times. This chain uses TRBV7-8 with TRBJ1-1; D ambiguous. Between the trimmed V and J ends, which lost 1 base and 8 bases, there was a span of 14 bases. The CDR3 is made up of 14 amino acids. CDR1 is SGHVS, CDR2 FQNEAQ, per germline. CDR3 DNA sequence: TGTGCCAGCAGCTTAGAGTTGGTGCAGCCCGAAGCTTTCTTT. This translates into CASSLELVQPEAFF.

This clonotype was counted only a few times. This chain uses TRBV3-1 with TRBJ2-6; maybe TRBD2 (5 bases). Trimming left V 4 bases short and J 0 bases short, with 10 bases between. The CDR3 is 16 residues long. Germline CDR1 and CDR2: LGHDT and YNNKEL (reference sequence). CDR3 nucleotides: TGTGCCAGCAGCCCAAGGGAGAGCTCTGGGGCCAACGTCCTGACTTTC. Amino acids: CASSPRESSGANVLTF.

This chain connects TRBV10-2 to TRBJ1-6, with 9 positions matching TRBD1. This CDR3 region has 15 residues. The J segment lost 6 bases and the V segment lost 3 bases, leaving 3 bases of the junction unmatched. Germline V gene data show CDR1 as WSHSY and CDR2 as SAAADI. In DNA form, the CDR3 reads TGCGCCAGCAGTGAAAGGACAGGGGCTAATTCACCCCTCCACTTT. Residues: CASSERTGANSPLHF.

This clonotype was observed many times. The V and J genes are TRBV5-1 and TRBJ1-2; D not resolved. The CDR3 covers 14 residues. V lost 3 bases and J lost 0, with 9 bases in between. CDR1 is SGHRS, CDR2 YFSETQ, per germline. The CDR3 bases are TGCGCCAGCAGCTCCTCCGGAACTAACTATGGCTACACCTTC. Protein sequence: CASSSSGTNYGYTF.

V gene TRBV7-9 combines with J gene TRBJ2-7; D ambiguous. The germline V gene has CDR1 SEHNR and CDR2 FQNEAQ (reference sequence). The CDR3 has 15 amino acids. Trimming shortened V by 5 bases and J by 3 bases, and 17 bases separated the two germline ends. The CDR3, as DNA: TGTGCCAGCAGCCGAAGTGACGGAGTAATCTACGAGCAGTACTTC. Translating it yields CASSRSDGVIYEQYF.

This sequence joins TRBV6-4 and TRBJ1-2; D not certain. The CDR3 totals 14 residues. In germline, CDR1 is MRHNA, CDR2 SNTAGT. V was cut by 7 bases and J by 7 bases, with 19 bases left in between. The CDR3 protein is CASTPGPNSGGYTF. The CDR3 DNA sequence: TGTGCCAGCACCCCAGGCCCCAATAGTGGTGGCTACACCTTC.